This T cell receptor beta chain comes out of a study of blood T cells in healthy people across ages. Findings and caveats of the study: PBMC samples, being unsorted, prevented any conclusive comparison of naive and antigen-experienced cells.

The use of a sample-barcoded 5' primer and a J-beta primer mix characterized a second PCR of roughly 6 to 12 cycles. TCRdb reanalysed the 5' RACE reads using MiXCR and keeps one entry per CDR3 protein. The sample includes under 1,100,000 distinct CDR3 sequences, less than 25% of them seen just once. To note about this clonotype: Its antigen is still unknown.

In germline, CDR1 is LNHDA, CDR2 SQIVND (reference sequence). With 5 bases clipped from V and 6 bases from J, the junction kept 2 bases outside the gene matches. The CDR3 consists of 13 residues. This same sample was also taken into another study, of T cells of mothers and their children. This second study says: Extracted RNA, in its entirety, went into cDNA synthesis at about 1.6 ug per 15 ul.

The receptor comes from a girl aged 2-10 years in good health. The chain couples TRBV19 to TRBJ2-2; 8 nucleotides agree with TRBD2. Sequencing input: blood. The CDR3 reads CASSREGPGELFF. As DNA, the CDR3 is TGTGCCAGTAGTCGGGAGGGGCCCGGGGAGCTGTTTTTT.